These 24 T cell receptor beta chains were sequenced from one sample in a study of blood T cell repertoires in COVID-19. Repertoires were generated with immunoSEQ multiplex PCR, while TCRdb's copy carries only in-frame clones and drops some. The data contain 53,000 or so clones, 77% of them singletons. The sequencing sample was made of peripheral blood. These TCRs come from a man in his 70s with active or convalescent COVID-19.

J is TRBJ2-7 and V is TRBV5-1; TRBD2 matches at 11 bases. The CDR3 has 16 residues. V trimming: 1 base; J trimming: 2 bases; junction bases outside the gene matches: 5. The germline V gene has CDR1 SGHRS and CDR2 YFSETQ. CDR3 DNA sequence: TGCGCCAGCAGCTTGCTAGCGGGGGGTGCCCCCTACGAGCAGTACTTC. This codes for CASSLLAGGAPYEQYF.

The V call is TRBV11-2, the J call TRBJ1-6, with D unclear. CDR1 SGHAT and CDR2 FQNNGV come from the germline V gene. This CDR3 has 15 residues. Trimming stripped 2 bases from V and 10 bases from J, with 15 bases between. The CDR3 DNA reads TGTGCCAGCAGCTTATGGGAGGGCCTGGGATCACCCCTCCACTTT. Amino acids: CASSLWEGLGSPLHF.

V and J are TRBV6-2 or TRBV6-3 and TRBJ1-2; D may be TRBD1 (6 bases). The ends were cut back, 0 bases at V and 1 base at J, with 15 bases in the middle. The length of the CDR3 is 17 residues. Germline V CDR1 and CDR2: MNHEY, SVGEGT. CDR3 amino acids: CASSYSVPQGRNYGYTF. The CDR3 nucleotides are TGTGCCAGCAGTTACTCGGTCCCTCAGGGGCGTAACTATGGCTACACCTTC.

This chain uses TRBV30 with TRBJ2-1, with D perhaps TRBD2 (6 bases). Germline CDR1 GTSNPN, CDR2 SVGIG (reference sequence). CDR3 length equals 13 residues. V shed 5 bases and J shed 5 bases, with 13 bases lying between them. The chain's CDR3 is CAWLQRGNNEQFF. As DNA, the CDR3 is TGTGCCTGGCTTCAGCGCGGGAACAATGAGCAGTTCTTC.

In this sample, this clone turned up once. This chain joins TRBV30 and TRBJ1-1; D ambiguous. This CDR3 has 13 amino acids. Deletions cut 2 bases from V and 1 base from J, with 8 bases between. CDR1 and CDR2 (germline): GTSNPN, SVGIG (reference sequence). The CDR3 nucleotides are TGTGCCTGGAGTCCCCCCAGGAACACTGAAGCTTTCTTT. Its protein product is CAWSPPRNTEAFF.

V gene TRBV4-2 combines with J gene TRBJ2-2; D is unresolved. CDR3 size: 14 residues. V lost 3 bases, J lost 5 bases, and 10 bases lay in between. CDR1 LGHNA and CDR2 YNFKEQ come from the germline V gene. CDR3: CASSQGRGTGELFF. For the CDR3, the DNA is TGTGCCAGCAGCCAGGGCCGTGGGACCGGGGAGCTGTTTTTT.

Details on this clone: At the DNA level, this CDR3 is encoded by other sequences in the same sample as well. The chain combines TRBV18 with TRBJ1-3, with TRBD1 as a possible D gene (5 bases). V was clipped by 3 bases and J by 0 bases, with 6 bases between them. The germline V gene encodes CDR1 KGHSH and CDR2 LQKENI. CDR3 length: 14 amino acids. The DNA of the CDR3 is TGTGCCAGCTCACCTCAGGGCTCTGGAAACACCATATATTTT. Protein product: CASSPQGSGNTIYF.

The J gene is TRBJ1-5, the V gene TRBV28, with D unresolved. CDR1 and CDR2 from the germline V gene are MDHEN and SYDVKM. With 6 bases removed from V and 5 bases from J, the gap between germline ends came to 14 bases. The CDR3 extends over 14 amino acids. This chain's CDR3 is CASRNSKPYQPQHF. CDR3 DNA: TGTGCCAGCAGGAATAGTAAGCCATATCAGCCCCAGCATTTT.

This clone qualifies as medium-sized (0.01 to 0.1%). The chain employs TRBV20-1 and TRBJ1-2, with D unresolved. Trimming pared 5 bases from V and 2 bases from J, leaving 6 bases between. The CDR3 is made up of 11 amino acids. Germline V gene data show CDR1 as DFQATT and CDR2 as SNEGSKA (reference sequence). CDR3 in amino acids: CSAWQNYGYTF. DNA for the CDR3: TGCAGTGCTTGGCAGAACTATGGCTACACCTTC.

This clone was recorded a few times. The chain has TRBV3-1 (or the pseudogene TRBV3-2) and TRBJ2-5; TRBD2 matches at 10 bases. The J segment lost 2 bases and the V segment lost 3 bases, leaving 3 bases of the junction unmatched. CDR3 size: 15 residues. Germline V gene lookup returns CDR1 LGHDT and CDR2 YNNKEL (reference sequence). CDR3 in DNA: TGTGCCAGCAGCCAGAGGACTAGCGGACAAGAGACCCAGTACTTC. This sequence encodes CASSQRTSGQETQYF.

The gene calls are TRBV2 and TRBJ2-7, with D tentatively TRBD1 (5 bases). V was cut by 9 bases and J by 0 bases, with 15 bases left in between. Germline CDR1 and CDR2: SNHLY and FYNNEI. There are 14 residues in the CDR3. CDR3 sequence (DNA): TGTGCCAGTGAGCCGACCGACAGCTCCTACGAGCAGTACTTC. It yields the protein CASEPTDSSYEQYF. The full variable domain, completed using reference TRBV2 and TRBJ2-7, is EPEVTQTPSHQVTQMGQEVILRCVPISNHLYFYWYRQILGQKVEFLVSFYNNEISEKSEIFDDQFSVERPDGSNFTLKIRSTKLEDSAMYFCASEPTDSSYEQYFGPGTRLTVT.

CDR3 nucleotides: TGTGCCAGCAGCTTCGGGCAGGGAAATGAAAAACTGTTTTTT. Translated: CASSFGQGNEKLFF. The rearrangement joins TRBV11-2 to TRBJ1-4, with D maybe TRBD1 (5 bases). There are 14 residues in the CDR3. V was clipped by 3 bases and J by 5 bases, with 10 bases between them. In germline, CDR1 is SGHAT, CDR2 FQNNGV.

V and J are TRBV7-9 and TRBJ2-3; 13 bases are shared with TRBD2. Trimming removed 6 bases from V and 4 bases from J; junction bases left unmatched: 7. Germline CDR1 and CDR2: SEHNR and FQNEAQ (reference sequence). CDR3 length: 16 residues. CDR3 amino acids: CASRMRTSGSADTQYF. In DNA, the CDR3 is TGTGCCAGCAGAATGAGGACTAGCGGGAGTGCAGATACGCAGTATTTT.

The chain carries TRBV2 and TRBJ1-4; TRBD1 matches 7 bases. Germline V lookup: CDR1 SNHLY, CDR2 FYNNEI. CDR3 size: 15 residues. The V and J ends lost 7 bases and 8 bases, in that order; junction bases with no gene match: 13. The CDR3 protein is CASKGQGERREKLFF. CDR3 DNA sequence: TGTGCCAGCAAGGGGCAGGGGGAAAGGCGGGAAAAACTGTTTTTT.

The V call is TRBV7-8, the J call TRBJ1-5; TRBD1 agrees at 9 bases. Unmatched junction bases numbered 11, after V lost 1 base and J lost 4 bases. Germline lookup yields CDR1 SGHVS and CDR2 FQNEAQ. The CDR3 covers 18 residues. CDR3 nucleotides: TGTGCCAGCAGCTTAGTTGGAGAGAACAGGGGGCGGAATCAGCCCCAGCATTTT. Encoded protein: CASSLVGENRGRNQPQHF.

This rearrangement joins TRBV18 to TRBJ2-7, with D perhaps matching TRBD1 (6 bases). The germline CDR1 and CDR2 sequences are KGHSH and LQKENI. V lost 8 bases and J lost 0, with 17 bases in between. The CDR3 has 15 residues. In DNA form, the CDR3 reads TGTGCCAGCCCTTCTGTGGAACAGGGCTCCTACGAGCAGTACTTC. It yields the protein CASPSVEQGSYEQYF.

A few counts support this clone. This chain joins TRBV6-5 and TRBJ1-2; D gene ambiguous. CDR3 length: 14 amino acids. The germline gives CDR1 MNHEY, CDR2 SVGAGI. Trimming stripped 7 bases from V and 8 bases from J, with 20 bases between. The CDR3 coding sequence is TGTGCCAGCACCAGGACGGGAGGATTGAGGGGCTACACCTTC. Protein product: CASTRTGGLRGYTF.

This clone appeared a few times. The chain is built from TRBV6-5 and TRBJ2-7; perhaps TRBD2 as D (7 bases). Germline CDR1 MNHEY, CDR2 SVGAGI. The CDR3 has 14 residues. V was clipped by 7 bases and J by 4 bases, with 17 bases between them. CDR3 nucleotides: TGTGCCAGCATCATTAGGGGGGGTTCTTACGAGCAGTACTTC. Its protein is CASIIRGGSYEQYF.

This chain connects TRBV9 to TRBJ2-7; TRBD1 is a possible D gene (6 bases). The CDR3 contains 15 residues. Germline V gene data show CDR1 as SGDLS and CDR2 as YYNGEE. V was pared by 2 bases and J by 0 bases, with 12 bases between. The DNA for the CDR3 is TGTGCCAGCAGCGTTGCGGACAGTCTCTCCTACGAGCAGTACTTC. Translation: CASSVADSLSYEQYF.

This chain links TRBV4-3 with TRBJ1-2; 7 bases match TRBD1. This CDR3 is built from 14 residues. Germline CDR1 reads LGHNA; CDR2 reads YSLEER. V lost 3 bases and J lost 4; bases outside the gene matches: 5. The DNA of the CDR3 is TGCGCCAGCAGCCATGCGGGACAGTCCTATGGCTACACCTTC. It codes for CASSHAGQSYGYTF.

The rearrangement uses TRBV7-2 and TRBJ2-4, with 8 bases lining up with TRBD2. The CDR3 is 15 residues long. V dropped 0 bases and J dropped 5; count of bases not matched to a gene: 3. CDR1 and CDR2 from the germline V gene are SGHTA and FQGNSA. CDR3: CASSLAAGVENIQYF. The CDR3 nucleotides are TGTGCCAGCAGCTTAGCAGCGGGGGTCGAAAACATTCAGTACTTC.

This clone was seen a few times. This chain links TRBV19 with TRBJ1-2; TRBD1 might be the D (6 bases). Germline V gene sequence: CDR1 LNHDA, CDR2 SQIVND (reference sequence). Deletions cut 7 bases from V and 4 bases from J, with 10 bases between. The CDR3 length is 12 residues. The CDR3: CASIAGAYGYTF. CDR3 in DNA: TGTGCCAGTATTGCAGGGGCCTATGGCTACACCTTC.

V is TRBV24-1 and J is TRBJ2-1; 12 nucleotides line up with TRBD1. V trimming: 5 bases; J trimming: 8 bases; junction bases outside the gene matches: 6. CDR1 and CDR2 from the germline V gene are KGHDR and SFDVKD. The CDR3 is made up of 15 amino acids. In DNA, the CDR3 is TGTGCCACCAGTGTAACCGGGACAGGGGGCGATGAGCAGTTCTTC. The encoded protein is CATSVTGTGGDEQFF.

V and J are TRBV7-9 and TRBJ1-2; 8 positions match TRBD1. This CDR3 region has 14 residues. CDR1 and CDR2 from the germline V gene are SEHNR and FQNEAQ (reference sequence). V lost 5 bases and J lost 1; bases outside the gene matches: 3. The CDR3 DNA reads TGTGCCAGCAGCCGGGGACAGGATAACTATGGCTACACCTTC. Amino acids: CASSRGQDNYGYTF.